This T cell receptor (beta chain) originates from a study of cytomegalovirus exposure and HLA in healthy donors. Study-level points and caveats: The study designated fewer than 200 TCR beta chains cytomegalovirus-associated. Immune exposure information available was restricted to CMV serostatus.

The PCR ran on 60 Vbeta and 13 Jbeta primers. Assay: immunoSEQ multiplex PCR; the TCRdb copy retains only in-frame clones and omits some. The data hold 90,000 to 140,000 clones, with around 80% observed a single time. Comments on this clone: As yet, its antigen is unknown.

Germline values: CDR1 ENHRY, CDR2 SYGVKD. This CDR3 is 14 amino acids long. The chain couples TRBV10-3 to TRBJ2-5; 11 positions match TRBD2. TRBJ2-7 matches the DNA end more closely, so the J call is doubtful. The sequence came from a man aged 30-40 years in good health and CMV-seropositive. Sample: PBMCs. CDR3 loop: CAISTTSGAYEQYF. The CDR3 DNA reads TGTGCCATCAGCACGACTAGCGGGGCCTACGAGCAGTACTTC.